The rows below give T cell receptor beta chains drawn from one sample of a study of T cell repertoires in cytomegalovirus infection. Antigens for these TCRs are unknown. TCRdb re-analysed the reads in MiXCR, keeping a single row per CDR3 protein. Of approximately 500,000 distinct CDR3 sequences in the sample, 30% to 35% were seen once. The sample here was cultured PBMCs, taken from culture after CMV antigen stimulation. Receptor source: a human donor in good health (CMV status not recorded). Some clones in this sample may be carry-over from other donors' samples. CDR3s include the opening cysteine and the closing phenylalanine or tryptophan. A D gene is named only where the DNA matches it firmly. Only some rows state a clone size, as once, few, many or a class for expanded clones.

TGTGCCAGCAGCGTAGAAGGTAGCGGTGCTTACAATGAGCAGTTCTTC	CASSVEGSGAYNEQFF	-	TRBV9	TRBJ2-1	16	-
TGTGCCAGCAGCCGGACAGGGCTGAATCAGCCCCAGCATTTT	CASSRTGLNQPQHF	-	TRBV28	TRBJ1-5	14	TRBD1
TGTGCCAGCAGTCGCAGGGGGGGCAATCAGCCCCAGCATTTT	CASSRRGGNQPQHF	many	TRBV7-2	TRBJ1-5	14	TRBD1
TGTGCCAGCAGCTTAAGTAACACCGGGGAGCTGTTTTTT	CASSLSNTGELFF	many	TRBV7-3	TRBJ2-2	13	-
TGTGCCAGCAGTTTCGCACTAGCGGACAGCGGGACAGATACGCAGTATTTT	CASSFALADSGTDTQYF	-	TRBV12-3/TRBV12-4	TRBJ2-3	17	TRBD2
TGTGCCAGCAGTTCCGGGGGGACTGGGCATGAGACCCAGTACTTC	CASSSGGTGHETQYF	-	TRBV28	TRBJ2-5	15	TRBD2
TGTGCCAGCAGCCCAGCTAACTATGGCTACACCTTC	CASSPANYGYTF	-	TRBV28	TRBJ1-2	12	-
TGTGCCAACCAGGGCCTGGGAGGCTACACCTTC	CANQGLGGYTF	-	TRBV10-3	TRBJ1-2	11	-
TGTGCCACCAGCAGATCAGATAGCGGGGGAGGGTACGATACGCAGTATTTT	CATSRSDSGGGYDTQYF	-	TRBV15	TRBJ2-3	17	TRBD2
TGTGCCAGTGCTGCAGGGACGACTAGCGGGAGGTTATCAGAGACCCAGTACTTC	CASAAGTTSGRLSETQYF	-	TRBV6-1	TRBJ2-5	18	TRBD2
TGTGCCAGCAGCTTATGGACAGCGGGGACTGAAGCTTTCTTT	CASSLWTAGTEAFF	many	TRBV7-2	TRBJ1-1	14	-
TGTGCCAGCAGTGATTTGCGGGGGCTTAGCTATGGCTACACCTTC	CASSDLRGLSYGYTF	-	TRBV6-1	TRBJ1-2	15	-
TGTGCCAGCGTGGGGACTGGAGGGGGTCCTGAGACCCAGTACTTC	CASVGTGGGPETQYF	few	TRBV12-3/TRBV12-4	TRBJ2-5	15	-
TGTGCCAGCACCCTACAGGGGTTAGGGACACCCCTCCACTTT	CASTLQGLGTPLHF	-	TRBV7-3	TRBJ1-6	14	TRBD1
TGTGCCAGCCGGGGTACAGGGGGTAGGACTGAAGCTTTCTTT	CASRGTGGRTEAFF	few	TRBV6-1	TRBJ1-1	14	TRBD1
TGTGCCAGCACAAACTGGGGGGCACCCCTCCACTTT	CASTNWGAPLHF	-	TRBV12-3/TRBV12-4	TRBJ1-6	12	-
TGTGCCAGCAGTTTATCAGGGGGACGAAGCACAGATACGCAGTATTTT	CASSLSGGRSTDTQYF	-	TRBV27	TRBJ2-3	16	-
TGTGCCAGCAGCTTGGAGCGGGAGCCAATACAAGAGACCCAGTACTTC	CASSLEREPIQETQYF	-	TRBV5-6	TRBJ2-5	16	TRBD2
TGTGCCAGCAGTAGCCGAGCGGGAGGGCCCGAGACCCAGTACTTC	CASSSRAGGPETQYF	many	TRBV27	TRBJ2-5	15	TRBD2
TGCAGTGCGTCGGACCCGTTGAGACTAGCGGCAGACACAGATACGCAGTATTTT	CSASDPLRLAADTDTQYF	-	TRBV20-1	TRBJ2-3	18	TRBD2
TGCAGTGCTCCTCCACCACGAAATTCAAATGAGCAGTTCTTC	CSAPPPRNSNEQFF	-	TRBV20-1	TRBJ2-1	14	-
TGTGCCAGCACCCGAAGCGGGAGCCCGGGTACCGGGGAGCTGTTTTTT	CASTRSGSPGTGELFF	few	TRBV11-2	TRBJ2-2	16	TRBD2
TGTGCCAGCAGCTTGATGGACGGGAGGGCGCAGTATTTT	CASSLMDGRAQYF	-	TRBV7-2	TRBJ2-3	13	TRBD2
TGTGCCAGCAGCTTAGAGGGGGCTAGGGGAGGGCAGTTCTTC	CASSLEGARGGQFF	many	TRBV7-2	TRBJ2-1	14	-
TGTGCCAGCAGCAAGCGGGTCGGCAATGAGCAGTTCTTC	CASSKRVGNEQFF	few	TRBV7-6	TRBJ2-1	13	-
TGTGCCAGCAGTCAAGACAGGCCCACGGGGACTGAAGCTTTCTTT	CASSQDRPTGTEAFF	few	TRBV27	TRBJ1-1	15	-
TGTGCCACCCGAAATAGAGGCACAGATACGCAGTATTTT	CATRNRGTDTQYF	-	TRBV7-2	TRBJ2-3	13	-
TGTGCCAGCAGTTTAGGTTCGAACACTGAAGCTTTCTTT	CASSLGSNTEAFF	many	TRBV27	TRBJ1-1	13	-
TGTGCCAGCAGCGTAGGGGTTAGCGGGAGCGGCGAGCAGTACTTC	CASSVGVSGSGEQYF	-	TRBV9	TRBJ2-7	15	TRBD2
TGTGCCAGCAGCTCGACCGGACTAGCGGGAGGCAGCTCCTACAATGAGCAGTTCTTC	CASSSTGLAGGSSYNEQFF	-	TRBV11-2	TRBJ2-1	19	TRBD2
TGTGCCAGCAGTCCGAATTCAGTCACTAGCGGTTACAATGAGCAGTTCTTC	CASSPNSVTSGYNEQFF	few	TRBV27	TRBJ2-1	17	TRBD2
TGTGCCAGCAGCCACTCGACAGGGGACCCGGTAAGCGAGCAGTACTTC	CASSHSTGDPVSEQYF	few	TRBV7-6	TRBJ2-7	16	TRBD1
TGTGCCAGCAGCTTACCGACAAGAGCCGACAATGAGCAGTTCTTC	CASSLPTRADNEQFF	-	TRBV7-6	TRBJ2-1	15	-